These 23 T cell receptor beta chains were sequenced from one sample in a study of breast tumors, draining lymph nodes, adjacent tissues. TCRdb reprocessed the multiplex PCR reads via MiXCR and lists one record per CDR3 protein. The data show about 47,000 distinct CDR3 sequences, more than 20% seen once. The sequenced sample consisted of breast tumor tissue. These receptors originate from a female donor with breast cancer. Some clones in this sample may be carry-over from other donors' samples.

The rearrangement uses TRBV7-3 and TRBJ2-6; D is ambiguous. Germline assignment: CDR1 SGHTA and CDR2 FQGTGA. CDR3 length equals 15 residues. The V end was cut by 5 bases, the J end by 4 bases, with 12 bases between. The CDR3 coding sequence is TGTGCCAGCAGCAATAGAGCGTCCGGGGCCAACGTCCTGACTTTC. Its protein product is CASSNRASGANVLTF.

This clonotype is termed medium-sized. CDR3 loop: CASSEDPGAASEQYF. The CDR3 region has the DNA TGTGCCAGCAGTGAAGATCCGGGGGCTGCAAGCGAGCAGTACTTC. This chain uses TRBV6-1 with TRBJ2-7; D is perhaps TRBD1 or TRBD2 (6 bases each). Trimming removed 1 base from V and 6 bases from J, with 16 bases in between. The CDR3 length is 15 residues. Germline V lookup: CDR1 MNHNS, CDR2 SASEGT.

This clonotype has a count of ten or more. The chain uses TRBV5-1 and TRBJ1-5; D might be TRBD1 (6 bases). The CDR3 runs 14 residues. CDR1 and CDR2 from the germline V gene are SGHRS and YFSETQ. The V and J ends lost 1 base and 4 bases respectively, with 9 bases between them. This CDR3 is CASSLYGQNQPQHF. The CDR3 bases are TGCGCCAGCAGCTTGTACGGACAGAATCAGCCCCAGCATTTT.

The table lists this clonotype with many counts. The gene calls are TRBV11-2 and TRBJ2-7, with D hard to call. V lost 5 bases, J lost 0 bases, and 14 bases lay in between. The CDR3 covers 15 residues. Germline CDR1 and CDR2: SGHAT and FQNNGV. The CDR3 spells CASSPQSDISYEQYF. CDR3 nucleotides: TGTGCCAGCAGCCCTCAGTCAGATATCTCCTACGAGCAGTACTTC.

This clonotype was seen just once. This clone may be a read error of a much larger clone one base away. The chain has TRBV7-2 and TRBJ2-3; D call uncertain. Germline assignment: CDR1 SGHTA and CDR2 FQGNSA. CDR3 size: 12 residues. CDR3 in amino acids: CAGSLAGDTQYF. Here the CDR3 DNA reads TGTGCCGGCAGCTTAGCTGGCGATACGCAGTATTTT.

Only one count was recorded for this clonotype. Compared with germline, one end of the junction differs, possibly owing to a read error. This rearrangement joins TRBV7-8 to TRBJ2-1; 9 bases agree with TRBD2. The germline V gene encodes CDR1 SGHVS and CDR2 FQNEAQ. There are 16 residues in the CDR3. CDR3 sequence (DNA): TGTGCCAGCAGCCTAGCGGGACTAGGGACCTACAATGAGCAGTTCTTC. Its protein product is CASSLAGLGTYNEQFF.

This clonotype was recorded at least ten times. This chain connects TRBV5-5 to TRBJ1-6, with no clear D. From germline, CDR1 is SGHKS and CDR2 YYEKEE (reference sequence). The CDR3 is 15 residues long. V was trimmed by 5 bases and J by 5 bases, leaving 14 bases between them. The CDR3 region is CASRVGRMNNSPLHF. CDR3 DNA: TGTGCCAGCAGAGTCGGACGGATGAATAATTCACCCCTCCACTTT.

In this sample, this clonotype turned up many times. This chain links TRBV9 with TRBJ1-4; D is unresolved. The CDR3 consists of 15 residues. In germline, CDR1 is SGDLS, CDR2 YYNGEE. The germline V and J ends were trimmed by 4 bases and 8 bases, with 18 bases remaining between them. CDR3 coding DNA: TGTGCCAGCAGCCCTTTTGTGGGGAGAGGAGAAAAACTGTTTTTT. It yields the protein CASSPFVGRGEKLFF. The complete variable domain, with remaining parts taken from reference TRBV9 and TRBJ1-4, reads DSGVTQTPKHLITATGQRVTLRCSPRSGDLSVYWYQQSLDQGLQFLIQYYNGEERAKGNILERFSAQQFPDLHSELNLSSLELGDSALYFCASSPFVGRGEKLFFGSGTQLSVL.

This clonotype was recorded many times. CDR3 sequence (DNA): TGCAGTGCTTACCTCTCTGGAAACACCATATATTTT. As protein: CSAYLSGNTIYF. The rearrangement joins TRBV20-1 to TRBJ1-3; D call uncertain. Trimming cost V 5 bases and J 0 bases, with 5 bases left between them. The V gene's germline CDR1 is DFQATT and CDR2 SNEGSKA (reference sequence). This CDR3 contains 12 residues.

This clonotype has more than one count but fewer than ten. The chain carries TRBV19 and TRBJ1-5; D unresolved. Trimming took 7 bases from V and 0 from J, leaving 10 bases between them. The CDR3 consists of 14 residues. CDR1 is LNHDA, CDR2 SQIVND, per germline (reference sequence). In nucleotides, the CDR3 is TGTGCCAGTACCTCGGGAGATAGCAATCAGCCCCAGCATTTT. Translation gives CASTSGDSNQPQHF. Filled out from reference TRBV19 and TRBJ1-5, the complete variable domain reads DGGITQSPKYLFRKEGQNVTLSCEQNLNHDAMYWYRQDPGQGLRLIYYSQIVNDFQKGDIAEGYSVSREKKESFPLTVTSAQKNPTAFYLCASTSGDSNQPQHFGDGTRLSIL.

This clonotype has ten or more counts. The gene calls are TRBV5-4 and TRBJ1-2, with a weak D call TRBD1 (6 bases). Per the germline V gene, CDR1 is SGHNT and CDR2 is YYREEE (reference sequence). Trimming removed 7 bases at V and 2 bases at J, with 15 bases between. This CDR3 has 14 amino acids. The CDR3 region has the DNA TGTGCCAGCCTCGCACAGGGCATGAACTATGGCTACACCTTC. This sequence encodes CASLAQGMNYGYTF. Full variable domain (missing parts from reference TRBV5-4 and TRBJ1-2): ETGVTQSPTHLIKTRGQQVTLRCSSQSGHNTVSWYQQALGQGPQFIFQYYREEENGRGNFPPRFSGLQFPNYSSELNVNALELDDSALYLCASLAQGMNYGYTFGSGTRLTVV.

The chain carries TRBV20-1 and TRBJ1-2; 9 bases align to TRBD1. Germline CDR1 is DFQATT and CDR2 is SNEGSKA (reference sequence). The length of the CDR3 is 14 residues. With 6 bases clipped from V and 5 bases from J, the junction kept 10 bases outside the gene matches. The DNA for the CDR3 is TGCAGTGCAGCCACCGGGACAGGGAATTATGGCTACACCTTC. It encodes CSAATGTGNYGYTF.

Relative to its sample, this clonotype is medium-sized. The V call is TRBV7-8, the J call TRBJ1-5; D is possibly TRBD1 (5 bases). V was clipped by 0 bases and J by 2 bases, with 14 bases between them. The germline CDR1 and CDR2 sequences are SGHVS and FQNEAQ. The CDR3 sequence is 17 residues long. The CDR3 DNA is TGTGCCAGCAGCTTAGCTTATGGGGGGGGAGGCAATCAGCCCCAGCATTTT. Translating it yields CASSLAYGGGGNQPQHF.

The chain combines TRBV2 with TRBJ2-5; TRBD1 might be the D (5 bases). Germline loops: CDR1 SNHLY, CDR2 FYNNEI. The CDR3 sequence is 12 residues long. V was pared by 2 bases and J by 4 bases, with 5 bases between. The CDR3 coding sequence is TGTGCCAGCAGTGAACAGGGAGAGACCCAGTACTTC. Translation: CASSEQGETQYF.

This clonotype was counted many times. The V and J genes are TRBV6-5 and TRBJ1-2; D might be TRBD1 (6 bases). Germline CDR1 and CDR2: MNHEY and SVGAGI. CDR3 size: 16 residues. V dropped 0 bases and J dropped 3 bases, with 14 bases sitting between them. CDR3 in DNA: TGTGCCAGCAGTTACTCGAAAGGGGGTCGGTACTATGGCTACACCTTC. It yields the protein CASSYSKGGRYYGYTF.

This clonotype was detected many times. This chain uses TRBV5-1 with TRBJ2-5; 7 bases are a match to TRBD1. The CDR3 runs 16 residues. Germline V lookup: CDR1 SGHRS, CDR2 YFSETQ. V was clipped by 0 bases and J by 2 bases; unmatched bases: 7. Here the CDR3 reads CASSLEGAHRQETQYF. As DNA, the CDR3 is TGCGCCAGCAGCTTGGAGGGGGCACACCGACAAGAGACCCAGTACTTC.

This clonotype showed up many times. This rearrangement joins TRBV28 to TRBJ1-2; D gene ambiguous. V was trimmed by 2 bases and J by 5 bases, leaving 6 bases between them. The V gene's germline CDR1 is MDHEN and CDR2 SYDVKM. CDR3 size: 12 residues. CDR3 sequence: CASSLNGYGYTF. The DNA of the CDR3 is TGTGCCAGCAGTTTAAATGGGTATGGCTACACCTTC.

At least ten counts were recorded for this clonotype. This CDR3 reads CASSSGQEGNQPQHF. CDR3 nucleotides: TGTGCCAGCAGTAGCGGACAGGAGGGGAATCAGCCCCAGCATTTT. The rearrangement uses TRBV6-1 and TRBJ1-5, with TRBD1 identical over 7 bases. Germline V gene data show CDR1 as MNHNS and CDR2 as SASEGT. This CDR3 comprises 15 residues. The V segment lost 5 bases and the J segment 4 bases; nucleotides outside the gene matches: 8.

The chain joins TRBV11-2 to TRBJ2-5; D possibly corresponds to TRBD2 (5 bases). V lost 1 base to trimming and J lost 7 bases, with 10 bases between them. Germline V gives CDR1 SGHAT, CDR2 FQNNGV. CDR3 length: 13 residues. The CDR3 DNA follows: TGTGCCAGCAGCTTAGTCCGAGAGGGGACCCAGTACTTC. Translating it yields CASSLVREGTQYF.

This clonotype was seen repeatedly, ten times or more. The rearrangement links TRBV6-5 to TRBJ2-7; 7 bases line up with TRBD1. Unmatched junction bases numbered 8, after V lost 5 bases and J lost 4 bases. From germline, CDR1 is MNHEY and CDR2 SVGAGI. CDR3 length: 14 residues. The CDR3 loop reads CASSKTTGWYEQYF. Written as DNA, the CDR3 is TGTGCCAGCAGTAAAACGACAGGGTGGTACGAGCAGTACTTC.

The rearrangement joins TRBV6-2 or TRBV6-3 to TRBJ1-4; possibly TRBD1 for D (6 bases). The germline V gene has CDR1 MNHEY and CDR2 SVGEGT. This CDR3 is built from 15 residues. The V and J ends lost 8 bases and 7 bases respectively, with 20 bases between them. The chain's CDR3 is CASANWGTFGEKLFF. The CDR3 DNA follows: TGTGCCAGCGCAAACTGGGGGACATTTGGTGAAAAACTGTTTTTT.

This clonotype was recorded at least ten times. The chain couples TRBV6-6 to TRBJ1-5, with TRBD1 identical over 7 bases. Germline V gene lookup returns CDR1 MNHNY and CDR2 SVGAGI (reference sequence). V was pared by 0 bases and J by 0 bases, with 8 bases of the junction left unmatched. This CDR3 spans 18 amino acids. The chain's CDR3 is CASSYSYRGVYSNQPQHF. The CDR3 nucleotides are TGTGCCAGCAGTTACTCATACAGGGGTGTTTATAGCAATCAGCCCCAGCATTTT.

The table lists this clonotype with many counts. The chain recombines TRBV20-1 with TRBJ2-3; tentative D call: TRBD2 (6 bases). This CDR3 comprises 15 residues. Trimming pared 3 bases from V and 4 bases from J, leaving 17 bases between. Germline CDR1 and CDR2: DFQATT and SNEGSKA (reference sequence). The CDR3 is CSASRPDYDSDTQYF. The CDR3 nucleotides read TGCAGTGCTAGTCGACCGGACTACGACTCAGATACGCAGTATTTT.